This is a list of T cell receptor beta chains from one sample in a study of Ad26.COV2.S vaccination and SARS-CoV-2 variants. Sequencing was performed with immunoSEQ multiplex PCR; in TCRdb, only in-frame clones are kept and a portion is missing. The sample gives just over 350,000 clones, roughly nine tenths of which show up once; about 3.9% is in the top ten. Specimen: peripheral blood, collected after recovery from COVID-19. These receptors came from a human donor who had recovered from COVID-19. The CDR3 runs from the conserved cysteine through the conserved F or W. A D gene is named only where the DNA matches it firmly. The size entry is marked missing in some rows and otherwise reads once, few, many or a size class.

CDR3aa: CASSPGRTGYTF
abundance: .
v_gene: TRBV18
d_gene: .
len: 12

CDR3aa: CASSSAGGALETQYF
abundance: .
v_gene: TRBV6-5
d_gene: TRBD2
len: 15

CDR3aa: CASSNPLGPGAHTGELFF
abundance: .
v_gene: TRBV21-1
d_gene: .
len: 18

CDR3aa: CASSLEAGGRNEQFF
abundance: .
v_gene: TRBV11-2
d_gene: TRBD2
len: 15

CDR3aa: CASSYKGQGVGTEAFF
abundance: .
v_gene: TRBV6-2/TRBV6-3
d_gene: TRBD1
len: 16

CDR3aa: CASGSSGSYNEQFF
abundance: .
v_gene: TRBV5-1
d_gene: TRBD2
len: 14

CDR3aa: CATSDPGQGTDTQYF
abundance: .
v_gene: TRBV24-1
d_gene: TRBD1
len: 15

CDR3aa: CASSSRGAGGNNEQFF
abundance: .
v_gene: TRBV7-3
d_gene: TRBD2
len: 16

CDR3aa: CASSHLHEKLFF
abundance: .
v_gene: TRBV4-3
d_gene: .
len: 12

CDR3aa: CASSVGGGFSNTIYF
abundance: .
v_gene: TRBV9
d_gene: .
len: 15

CDR3aa: CSVSSSGGTHGYTF
abundance: .
v_gene: TRBV29-1
d_gene: .
len: 14

CDR3aa: CSASHGGLAKNIQYF
abundance: .
v_gene: TRBV20-1
d_gene: .
len: 15

CDR3aa: CASSRNPDRASVGNEQFF
abundance: .
v_gene: TRBV4-3
d_gene: TRBD1
len: 18

CDR3aa: CASSFLKVGGSPQHF
abundance: few
v_gene: TRBV5-6
d_gene: .
len: 15

CDR3aa: CASSTGLAGGPPGELFF
abundance: .
v_gene: TRBV7-8
d_gene: TRBD2
len: 17

CDR3aa: CASSLKTGELFF
abundance: .
v_gene: TRBV12-3/TRBV12-4
d_gene: .
len: 12

CDR3aa: CASSLLEQANHGYTF
abundance: .
v_gene: TRBV7-9
d_gene: .
len: 15

CDR3aa: CASRGGRDTEAFF
abundance: .
v_gene: TRBV2
d_gene: .
len: 13

CDR3aa: CASSYSGTLSYNEQFF
abundance: .
v_gene: TRBV6-2/TRBV6-3
d_gene: .
len: 16

CDR3aa: CASSVKQGDALHF
abundance: .
v_gene: TRBV9
d_gene: TRBD1
len: 13

CDR3aa: CATRMRQSNEKLFF
abundance: .
v_gene: TRBV15
d_gene: .
len: 14

CDR3aa: CASSPERGNTIYF
abundance: .
v_gene: TRBV2
d_gene: .
len: 13

CDR3aa: CASSFGLFTDTQYF
abundance: .
v_gene: TRBV27
d_gene: .
len: 14

CDR3aa: CASSGGQGSPDTQYF
abundance: .
v_gene: TRBV5-1
d_gene: TRBD1
len: 15

CDR3aa: CASSHPTGELFF
abundance: .
v_gene: TRBV4-2
d_gene: .
len: 12

CDR3aa: CASSPLFPGQGGFYEQYF
abundance: .
v_gene: TRBV18
d_gene: TRBD1
len: 18

CDR3aa: CASSSIMSSYEQYF
abundance: .
v_gene: TRBV7-9
d_gene: .
len: 14

CDR3aa: CASGTGMNTEAFF
abundance: .
v_gene: TRBV2
d_gene: .
len: 13

CDR3aa: CASSASGVPGGPPDTQYF
abundance: .
v_gene: TRBV9
d_gene: TRBD2
len: 18

CDR3aa: CATSRGGSGNQPQHF
abundance: .
v_gene: TRBV15
d_gene: .
len: 15

CDR3aa: CASSIRLGLAETQYF
abundance: .
v_gene: TRBV19
d_gene: TRBD2
len: 15

CDR3aa: CASSPYEQGPGELFF
abundance: .
v_gene: TRBV18
d_gene: .
len: 15

CDR3aa: CASRTVEETQYF
abundance: .
v_gene: TRBV5-1
d_gene: .
len: 12

CDR3aa: CASSFSTGTYSNQPQHF
abundance: .
v_gene: TRBV5-6
d_gene: .
len: 17

CDR3aa: CASSELGYAEAFF
abundance: .
v_gene: TRBV5-6
d_gene: .
len: 13

CDR3aa: CASSLESRGSGNTIYF
abundance: .
v_gene: TRBV5-1
d_gene: .
len: 16

CDR3aa: CASSRVGFAEAFF
abundance: .
v_gene: TRBV27
d_gene: .
len: 13

CDR3aa: CASGSEAGAPYEQYF
abundance: .
v_gene: TRBV12-5
d_gene: TRBD2
len: 15

CDR3aa: CASSQAGHLNTEAFF
abundance: .
v_gene: TRBV4-3
d_gene: .
len: 15

CDR3aa: CASSLSGTGLGYTF
abundance: once
v_gene: TRBV5-1
d_gene: TRBD1
len: 14

CDR3aa: CASSYSEGNQPQHF
abundance: .
v_gene: TRBV6-5
d_gene: .
len: 14

CDR3aa: CASSPQGSGANVLTF
abundance: .
v_gene: TRBV18
d_gene: .
len: 15

CDR3aa: CASSLGGWDSPLHF
abundance: .
v_gene: TRBV5-1
d_gene: .
len: 14

CDR3aa: CASSLGRTLDYGYTF
abundance: .
v_gene: TRBV7-6
d_gene: .
len: 15